This TCR beta chain comes out of a study of T cells in Graves' hyperthyroidism and ophthalmopathy. Amplified TCR beta CDR3 regions derived from RNA transcripts. HTBI primers drove first-round RT-PCR of the TCR CDR3. TCRdb passed the multiplex PCR reads through MiXCR, listing each CDR3 protein once. The sample includes 400,000 to 500,000 distinct CDR3 sequences, approximately 15% of them seen just once. The table lists this clonotype with many counts. Its target is not known. V shed 2 bases and J shed 6 bases, with 13 bases lying between them. Germline CDR1 reads KGHSH; CDR2 reads LQKENI. The CDR3 sequence is 14 residues long. Study results and caveats: Most clonotypes expanded in the thyroid (above 0.001) were also present in blood. In simple terms, a model built on 13 V-J features told ophthalmopathy apart from stable hyperthyroidism.

The receptor was derived from a woman under 30 with Graves' hyperthyroidism. Specimen: blood. The V gene is TRBV18, the J gene TRBJ1-1; possibly TRBD1 for D (6 bases). The CDR3 is CASSPTGSTPEAFF. CDR3 sequence (DNA): TGTGCCAGCTCACCAACAGGGTCAACGCCTGAAGCTTTCTTT.